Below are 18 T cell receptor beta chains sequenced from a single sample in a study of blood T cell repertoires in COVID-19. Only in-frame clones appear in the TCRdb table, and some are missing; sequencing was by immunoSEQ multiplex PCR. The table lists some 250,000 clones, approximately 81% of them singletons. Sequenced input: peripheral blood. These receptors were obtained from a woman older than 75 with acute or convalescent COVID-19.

This chain's CDR3 is CASSLNIGATNEKLFF. Written as DNA, the CDR3 is TGCGCCAGCAGCTTGAACATAGGGGCTACTAATGAAAAACTGTTTTTT. The V gene is TRBV5-1, the J gene TRBJ1-4, with D possibly matching TRBD1 (5 bases). Germline CDR1 and CDR2: SGHRS and YFSETQ. With 1 base removed from V and 2 bases from J, the gap between germline ends came to 12 bases. The CDR3 spans 16 residues.

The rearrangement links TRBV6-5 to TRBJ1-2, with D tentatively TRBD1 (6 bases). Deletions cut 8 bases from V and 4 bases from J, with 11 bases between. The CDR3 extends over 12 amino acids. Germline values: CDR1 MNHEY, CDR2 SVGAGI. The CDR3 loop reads CASGTGTYGYTF. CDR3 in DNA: TGTGCCAGCGGTACAGGGACCTATGGCTACACCTTC.

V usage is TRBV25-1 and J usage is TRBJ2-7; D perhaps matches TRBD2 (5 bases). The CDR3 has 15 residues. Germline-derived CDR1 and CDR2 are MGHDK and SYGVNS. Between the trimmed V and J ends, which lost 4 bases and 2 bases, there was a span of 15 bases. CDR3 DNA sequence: TGTGCCAGCAGTGGAGAAAGCGGTTACCCCTACGAGCAGTACTTC. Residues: CASSGESGYPYEQYF.

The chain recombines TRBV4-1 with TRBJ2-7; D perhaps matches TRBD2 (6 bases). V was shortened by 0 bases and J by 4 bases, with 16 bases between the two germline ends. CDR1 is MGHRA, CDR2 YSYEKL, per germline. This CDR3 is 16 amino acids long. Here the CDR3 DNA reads TGCGCCAGCAGCCAAGATCCCGGGAGACATGGTTACGAGCAGTACTTC. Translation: CASSQDPGRHGYEQYF.

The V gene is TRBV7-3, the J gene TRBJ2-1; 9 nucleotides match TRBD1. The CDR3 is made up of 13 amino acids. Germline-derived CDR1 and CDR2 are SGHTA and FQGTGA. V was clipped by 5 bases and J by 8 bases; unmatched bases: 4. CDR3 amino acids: CASSPGTGYEQFF. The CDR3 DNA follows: TGTGCCAGCAGCCCCGGGACAGGGTATGAGCAGTTCTTC.

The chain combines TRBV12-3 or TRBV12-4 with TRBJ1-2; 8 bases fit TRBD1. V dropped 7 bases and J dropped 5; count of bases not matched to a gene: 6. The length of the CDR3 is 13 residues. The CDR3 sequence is CASTADRAYGYTF. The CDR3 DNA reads TGTGCCAGCACGGCGGACAGGGCGTATGGCTACACCTTC.

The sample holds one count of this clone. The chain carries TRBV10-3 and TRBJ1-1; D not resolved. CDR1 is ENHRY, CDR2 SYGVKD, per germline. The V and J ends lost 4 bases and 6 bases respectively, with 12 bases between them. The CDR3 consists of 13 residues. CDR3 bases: TGTGCCATCAGTGGTGACGGGTTAGCTGAAGCTTTCTTT. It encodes CAISGDGLAEAFF.

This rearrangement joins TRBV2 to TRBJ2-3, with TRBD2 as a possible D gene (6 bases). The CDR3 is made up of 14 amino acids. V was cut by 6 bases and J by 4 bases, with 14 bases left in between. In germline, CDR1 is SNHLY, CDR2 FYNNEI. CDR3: CASRATRLADTQYF. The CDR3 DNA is TGTGCCAGCAGGGCGACTAGGTTAGCAGATACGCAGTATTTT.

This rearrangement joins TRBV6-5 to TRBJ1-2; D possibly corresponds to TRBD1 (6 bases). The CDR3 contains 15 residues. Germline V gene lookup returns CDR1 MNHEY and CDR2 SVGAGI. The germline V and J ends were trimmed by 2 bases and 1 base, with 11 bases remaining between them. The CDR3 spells CASSYGQGINYGYTF. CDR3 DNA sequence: TGTGCCAGCAGTTACGGGCAGGGGATTAACTATGGCTACACCTTC.

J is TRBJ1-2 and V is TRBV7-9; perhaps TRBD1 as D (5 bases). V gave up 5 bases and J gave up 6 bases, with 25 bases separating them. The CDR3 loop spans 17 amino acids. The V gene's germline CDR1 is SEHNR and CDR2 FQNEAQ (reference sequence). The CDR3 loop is CASSLIQVNRGGNGYTF. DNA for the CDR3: TGTGCCAGCAGCCTCATCCAAGTCAATAGGGGCGGCAATGGCTACACCTTC.

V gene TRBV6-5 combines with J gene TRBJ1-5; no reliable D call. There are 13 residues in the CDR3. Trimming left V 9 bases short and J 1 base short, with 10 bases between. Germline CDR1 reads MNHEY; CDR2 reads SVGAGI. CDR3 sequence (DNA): TGTGCCAGTGTGGAGCGCAGCAATCAGCCCCAGCATTTT. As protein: CASVERSNQPQHF.

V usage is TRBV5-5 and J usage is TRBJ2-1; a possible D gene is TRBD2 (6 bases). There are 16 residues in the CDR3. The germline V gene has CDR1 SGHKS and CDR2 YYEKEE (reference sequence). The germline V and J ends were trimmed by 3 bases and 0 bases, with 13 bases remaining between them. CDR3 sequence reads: CASSSGLAISYNEQFF. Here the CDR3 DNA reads TGTGCCAGCAGCTCCGGCCTAGCGATCTCCTACAATGAGCAGTTCTTC. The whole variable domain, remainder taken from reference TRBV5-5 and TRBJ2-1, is DAGVTQSPTHLIKTRGQQVTLRCSPISGHKSVSWYQQVLGQGPQFIFQYYEKEERGRGNFPDRFSARQFPNYSSELNVNALLLGDSALYLCASSSGLAISYNEQFFGPGTRLTVL.

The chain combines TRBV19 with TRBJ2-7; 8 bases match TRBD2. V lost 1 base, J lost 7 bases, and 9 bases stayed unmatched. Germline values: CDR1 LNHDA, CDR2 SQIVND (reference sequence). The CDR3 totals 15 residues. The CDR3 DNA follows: TGTGCCAGTAGTATAGTTCTCCAGCGGGAGAGTGAGCAGTACTTC. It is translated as CASSIVLQRESEQYF. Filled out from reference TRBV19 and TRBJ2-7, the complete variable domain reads DGGITQSPKYLFRKEGQNVTLSCEQNLNHDAMYWYRQDPGQGLRLIYYSQIVNDFQKGDIAEGYSVSREKKESFPLTVTSAQKNPTAFYLCASSIVLQRESEQYFGPGTRLTVT.

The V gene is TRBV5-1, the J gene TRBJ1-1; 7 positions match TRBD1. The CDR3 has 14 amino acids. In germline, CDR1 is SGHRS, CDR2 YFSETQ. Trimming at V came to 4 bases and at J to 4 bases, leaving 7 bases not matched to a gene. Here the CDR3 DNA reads TGCGCCAGCAGCCCCGGACAGGTAGTCACTGAAGCTTTCTTT. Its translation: CASSPGQVVTEAFF.

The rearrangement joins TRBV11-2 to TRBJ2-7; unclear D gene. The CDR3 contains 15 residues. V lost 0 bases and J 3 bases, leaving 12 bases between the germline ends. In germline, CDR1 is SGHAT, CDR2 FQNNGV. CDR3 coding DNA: TGTGCCAGCAGCTTAGATCGAGGATCCCTCTACGAGCAGTACTTC. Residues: CASSLDRGSLYEQYF.

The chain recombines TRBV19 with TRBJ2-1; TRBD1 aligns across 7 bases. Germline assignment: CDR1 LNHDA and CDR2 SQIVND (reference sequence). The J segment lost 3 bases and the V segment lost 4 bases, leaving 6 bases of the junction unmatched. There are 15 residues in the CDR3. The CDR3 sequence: CASSKSTGNYNEQFF. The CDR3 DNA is TGTGCCAGTAGTAAGTCGACAGGGAACTACAATGAGCAGTTCTTC.

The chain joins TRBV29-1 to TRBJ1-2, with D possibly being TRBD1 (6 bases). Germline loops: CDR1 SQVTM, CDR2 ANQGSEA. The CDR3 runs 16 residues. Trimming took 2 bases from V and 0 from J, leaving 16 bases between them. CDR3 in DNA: TGCAGCGTTGAAATCAAAGGGGGATCAGCTAACTATGGCTACACCTTC. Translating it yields CSVEIKGGSANYGYTF. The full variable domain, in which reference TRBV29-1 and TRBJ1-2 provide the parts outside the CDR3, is SAVISQKPSRDICQRGTSLTIQCQVDSQVTMMFWYRQQPGQSLTLIATANQGSEATYESGFVIDKFPISRPNLTFSTLTVSNMSPEDSSIYLCSVEIKGGSANYGYTFGSGTRLTVV.

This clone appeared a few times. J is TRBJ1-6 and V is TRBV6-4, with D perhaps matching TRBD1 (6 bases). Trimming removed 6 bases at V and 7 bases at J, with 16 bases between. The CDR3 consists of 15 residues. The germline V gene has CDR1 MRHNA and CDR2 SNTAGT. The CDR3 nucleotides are TGTGCCAGCAGGATCGGCCCAGGGGCGAATTCACCCCTCCACTTT. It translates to CASRIGPGANSPLHF.